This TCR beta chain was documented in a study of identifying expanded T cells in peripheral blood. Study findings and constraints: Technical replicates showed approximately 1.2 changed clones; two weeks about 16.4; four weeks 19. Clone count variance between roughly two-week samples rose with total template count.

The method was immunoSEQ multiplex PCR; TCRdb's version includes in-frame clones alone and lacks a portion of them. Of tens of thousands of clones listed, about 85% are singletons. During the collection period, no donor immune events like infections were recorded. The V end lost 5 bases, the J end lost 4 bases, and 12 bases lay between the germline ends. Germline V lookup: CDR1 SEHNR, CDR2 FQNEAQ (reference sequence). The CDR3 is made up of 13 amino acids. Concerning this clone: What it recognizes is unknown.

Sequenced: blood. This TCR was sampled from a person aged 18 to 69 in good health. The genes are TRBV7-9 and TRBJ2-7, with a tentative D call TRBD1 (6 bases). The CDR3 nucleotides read TGTGCCAGCAGCGGAGGACAGAAGTACGAGCAGTACTTC. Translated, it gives CASSGGQKYEQYF.